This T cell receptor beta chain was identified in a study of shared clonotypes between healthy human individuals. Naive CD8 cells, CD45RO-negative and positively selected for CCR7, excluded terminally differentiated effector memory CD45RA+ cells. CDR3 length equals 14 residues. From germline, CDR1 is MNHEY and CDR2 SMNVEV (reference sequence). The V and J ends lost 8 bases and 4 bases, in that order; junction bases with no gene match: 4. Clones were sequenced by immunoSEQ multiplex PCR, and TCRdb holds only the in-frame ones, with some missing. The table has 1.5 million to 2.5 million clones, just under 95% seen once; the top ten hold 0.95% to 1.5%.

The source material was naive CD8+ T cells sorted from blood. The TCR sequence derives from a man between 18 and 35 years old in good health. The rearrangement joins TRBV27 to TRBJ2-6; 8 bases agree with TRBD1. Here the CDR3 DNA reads TGTGCCAGCCCGGACAGGGACGGGGCCAACGTCCTGACTTTC. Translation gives CASPDRDGANVLTF.